The 3 T cell receptor beta chains given below trace back to one sample, sequenced in a study of CD8+CD57+ T cells in acquired aplastic anemia. Patients picked for sequencing had shown CD8+CD57+ cell expansion detected by flow cytometry. According to the study, genomic DNA was the template for TCR beta VDJ and CDR3 profiling. TCRdb analysed the reads with MiXCR anew, one entry per CDR3 protein. Altogether tens of thousands of distinct CDR3 sequences are present, roughly 72% being singletons, with the ten largest covering roughly 80%. The sequencing input was sorted CD4+, CD8+, or CD8+CD57+ T cells (not recorded which) from PBMCs. Receptors originate from a human donor with aplastic anemia.

A few counts support this clonotype. The chain links TRBV14 to TRBJ1-2; TRBD1 might be the D (5 bases). The germline V and J ends were trimmed by 3 bases and 4 bases, with 9 bases remaining between them. The CDR3 runs to 13 residues. The germline gives CDR1 SGHDN, CDR2 FVKESK. CDR3 DNA sequence: TGTGCCAGCAGCCAGGGACTGGGCTATGGCTACACCTTC. Its protein is CASSQGLGYGYTF.

This chain uses TRBV29-1 with TRBJ2-7, with D possibly being TRBD2 (5 bases). Germline V gives CDR1 SQVTM, CDR2 ANQGSEA. Trimming shortened V by 5 bases and J by 6 bases, and 14 bases separated the two germline ends. CDR3 length equals 12 residues. CDR3 bases: TGCAGCGTTCCCACTAGAGCCGGCGAGCAGTACTTC. Its translation is CSVPTRAGEQYF.

The CDR3 loop is CASSEAAGAPQHF. The CDR3 bases are TGTGCCAGCAGTGAAGCGGCAGGGGCCCCCCAGCATTTT. The chain recombines TRBV2 with TRBJ1-5, with a tentative D call TRBD1 (6 bases). V was clipped by 0 bases and J by 10 bases, with 10 bases between them. The CDR3 has 13 residues. CDR1 and CDR2 from the germline V gene are SNHLY and FYNNEI. Together with reference TRBV2 and TRBJ1-5, the CDR3 gives the full variable domain: EPEVTQTPSHQVTQMGQEVILRCVPISNHLYFYWYRQILGQKVEFLVSFYNNEISEKSEIFDDQFSVERPDGSNFTLKIRSTKLEDSAMYFCASSEAAGAPQHFGDGTRLSIL.